The sequence of this T cell receptor (beta chain) was determined in a study of beta chain features in type 1 diabetes. Study conclusions and caveats: Patients' naive, central memory and Treg TCRB repertoires seemed closer to one another than those of healthy donors. Among patients with Type 1 diabetes, TCRB CDR3s were moderately but significantly shorter in every one of the four CD4+ subsets.

V lost 1 base and J lost 0; bases outside the gene matches: 6. The germline V gene has CDR1 SEHNR and CDR2 FQNEAQ (reference sequence). There are 16 residues in the CDR3. This clone was counted only a few times. No antigen is known for it. The sequenced template was cDNA made from the entire isolated RNA. Assay used: immunoSEQ multiplex PCR; TCRdb lists only in-frame clones, some missing. The table has hundreds of thousands of clones, 10% to 15% seen once; the top ten hold around 0.0099%. The rearrangement joins TRBV7-9 to TRBJ2-7, with 7 bases aligning to TRBD2. The sequenced sample consisted of naive CD4+ T cells from blood. The sequence came from a woman between 18 and 30 years old with type 1 diabetes. CDR3 sequence reads: CASSLGSGVVSYEQYF. CDR3 bases: TGTGCCAGCAGCTTAGGAAGCGGGGTCGTCTCCTACGAGCAGTACTTC.